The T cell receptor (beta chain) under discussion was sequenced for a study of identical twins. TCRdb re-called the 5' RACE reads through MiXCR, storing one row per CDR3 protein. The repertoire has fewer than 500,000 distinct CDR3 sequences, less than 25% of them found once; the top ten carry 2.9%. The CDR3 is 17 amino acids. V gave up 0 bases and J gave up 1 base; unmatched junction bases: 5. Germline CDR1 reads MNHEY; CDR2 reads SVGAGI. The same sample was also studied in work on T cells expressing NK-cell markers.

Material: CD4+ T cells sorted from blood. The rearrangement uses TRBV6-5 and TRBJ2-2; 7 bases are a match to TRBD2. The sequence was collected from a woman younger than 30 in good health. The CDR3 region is CASSYSTASGNTGELFF. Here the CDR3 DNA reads TGTGCCAGCAGTTACTCGACGGCTAGCGGGAACACCGGGGAGCTGTTTTTT.